This entry concerns a single TCR beta chain. No antigen is known for it. The data were taken from a study of T cell responses to AZD1222 COVID-19 vaccine. The assay was immunoSEQ multiplex PCR, and TCRdb's table has in-frame clones only and misses some. The sample lists 120,000 to 150,000 clones, roughly 90% occurring once. The junction had 7 bases not matched to a gene; V was cut back by 6 bases and J by 5 bases. Germline loops: CDR1 SNHLY, CDR2 FYNNEI. CDR3 length: 14 amino acids. Study-wide points: Spike-spanning, vaccine-associated CD4 TCRs were dominant at 160-218 and 743-854. At baseline, just a handful of AZD1222 recipients tested seropositive.

The rearrangement uses TRBV2 and TRBJ1-1; 9 bases align to TRBD1. This material consisted of peripheral blood, taken 28 days after the second dose of the MenACWY control vaccine. The sequence derives from an adult who received the MenACWY meningococcal vaccine as a control. CDR3 nucleotide sequence: TGTGCCAGCAGACCGACAGGGGGGAGGACTGAAGCTTTCTTT. It translates to CASRPTGGRTEAFF.